This entry is about one TCR beta chain. The data are from a study of T cell changes during pregnancy in multiple sclerosis. This CDR3 contains 12 residues. Germline loops: CDR1 ENHRY, CDR2 SYGVKD. V was pared by 3 bases and J by 5 bases, with 8 bases between. The protocol was immunoSEQ multiplex PCR, while the TCRdb copy is restricted to in-frame clones and leaves out a portion. Of roughly 77,000 clones detected, 92% appear once; the ten largest clones hold less than 2%. The receptor was isolated from a female donor with multiple sclerosis, enrolled in a pregnancy study. The chain combines TRBV10-3 with TRBJ2-7, with D possibly matching TRBD2 (6 bases). This sample comprised peripheral blood, obtained in the second trimester of pregnancy. The CDR3 DNA is TGTGCCATCAGTGATCCGGGGGACGAGCAGTACTTC. Its translation: CAISDPGDEQYF.